This TCR beta chain came from a study of cytomegalovirus exposure and HLA in healthy donors. General study findings and limits: The study assumed roughly uniform donor sequencing depth for presence/absence analyses. TCR beta V- and J-gene trimming was later associated with a missense DCLRE1C variant. HLA restriction was apparent for most CMV-associated TCR beta chains in a later analysis.

PCR involved 60 Vbeta and 13 Jbeta primers. Data came from immunoSEQ multiplex PCR; TCRdb stores just in-frame clones and leaves some out. The sample includes more than 200,000 clones, over 75% seen only once; the top ten take about 0.22%. V dropped 1 base and J dropped 6 bases, with 10 bases sitting between them. CDR3 length: 13 residues. The germline V gene has CDR1 KGHSH and CDR2 LQKENI. In the case of this clone: Its antigen is undetermined.

Healthy bone marrow donors supplied every sample. The receptor was isolated from a girl under 10 years old in good health and CMV-seronegative. Input material: PBMCs. This chain connects TRBV18 to TRBJ2-7; possibly TRBD2 for D (6 bases). The CDR3 region has the DNA TGTGCCAGCTCACCACGGGGACTCGGCGAGCAGTACTTC. It yields the protein CASSPRGLGEQYF.